The clone carrying this T cell receptor beta chain was seen only a few times. The assay was immunoSEQ multiplex PCR, and TCRdb's table has in-frame clones only and misses some. The repertoire includes roughly 80,000 clones, just under 85% of them detected once, and around 1.8% sits in the top ten. This sample is drawn from a study of OX40 agonist ivuxolimab in advanced cancers. V was clipped by 2 bases and J by 0 bases; unmatched bases: 7. The germline V gene encodes CDR1 SGHVS and CDR2 FNYEAQ. The CDR3 is 18 amino acids. The chain employs TRBV7-6 and TRBJ2-1; 10 positions match TRBD2. The sequence came from an adult with an advanced solid tumor such as melanoma, head and neck, liver or kidney cancer. The material sequenced was CD4+ or CD8+ T cells sorted from blood, taken in a trial of the OX40 agonist ivuxolimab. DNA for the CDR3: TGTGCCAGCAGCTTACGCAGCGGGACTAGCGACTCCTACAATGAGCAGTTCTTC. This translates into CASSLRSGTSDSYNEQFF.